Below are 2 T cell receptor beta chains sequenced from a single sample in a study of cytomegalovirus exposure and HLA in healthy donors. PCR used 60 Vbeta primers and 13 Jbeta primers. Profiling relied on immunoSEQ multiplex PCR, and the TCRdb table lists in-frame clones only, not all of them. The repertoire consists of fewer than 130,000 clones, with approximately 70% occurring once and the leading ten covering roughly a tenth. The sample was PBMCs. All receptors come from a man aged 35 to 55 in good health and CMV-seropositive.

CDR3: CASSLWPGREGQPQHF. CDR3 nucleotide sequence: TGTGCCAGCAGCTTATGGCCGGGACGGGAGGGTCAGCCCCAGCATTTT. This chain connects TRBV5-6 to TRBJ1-5; D possibly corresponds to TRBD1 (5 bases). Germline loops: CDR1 SGHDT, CDR2 YYEEEE. The CDR3 is 16 amino acids. V was shortened by 2 bases and J by 6 bases, with 18 bases between the two germline ends.

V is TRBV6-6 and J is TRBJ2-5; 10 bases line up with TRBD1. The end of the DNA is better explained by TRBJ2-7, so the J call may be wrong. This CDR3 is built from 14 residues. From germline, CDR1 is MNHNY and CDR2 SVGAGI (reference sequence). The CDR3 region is CASSYGTGVYEQYF. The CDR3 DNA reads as TGTGCCAGCAGTTACGGGACAGGGGTCTACGAGCAGTACTTC.